One TCR beta chain is described in this entry. In its sample, this clonotype was seen a few times. What this receptor recognizes is not known. No clone much larger than this one lies a single base away; base qualities are absent. This sample was taken from a study of T cells in Graves' hyperthyroidism and ophthalmopathy (dated by TCRdb to between 2017 and 2020). Background on the whole study: Peripheral blood was sampled at the time of initial diagnosis, prior to any treatment. Whether ophthalmopathy could be predicted prospectively was tested in an independent validation cohort made up of under 20 hyperthyroidism patients plus 17 patients who later progressed to ophthalmopathy. TCR V-J signatures able to tell the groups apart were searched for in a discovery cohort of 100 patients, of whom fewer than 45 had Graves' ophthalmopathy and roughly 58 had stable Graves' hyperthyroidism. In addition, the study compared T-cell repertoires in thyroid tissue and in blood from roughly six Graves' hyperthyroidism patients. After sampling, hyperthyroidism patients received methimazole starting at 30 mg daily, and ophthalmopathy patients received high-dose intravenous methylprednisolone. For training and testing, the 100 or so patients in the discovery cohort were randomly divided in a 7:3 ratio. TCR Vbeta CDR3 sequencing of 120 to 150 peripheral blood samples (approximately 44 ophthalmopathy, approximately 80 hyperthyroidism and roughly 17 progressor patients) is reported in the paper. The paper's findings and limits, for the study overall: Sample size was not statistically predetermined, and blinding of investigators to group allocation was not performed. In validation, the model predicted progression to ophthalmopathy a median of roughly 6.1 months before onset, with about 64% sensitivity and roughly 79% specificity. Most expanded thyroid clonotypes (frequency above 0.001) were also detected in blood, a finding suggesting that blood repertoires may reflect thyroid immune responses. Ophthalmopathy was separated from stable hyperthyroidism by a 13 V-J signature model, with roughly 88% sensitivity and roughly 81% specificity obtained in cross-validation and 80%/75% obtained in testing.

CDR1 is given as SEHNR and CDR2 as FQNEAQ, both from the germline V gene (reference sequence). The CDR3 spans 12 residues, from the cysteine through the phenylalanine. This entry keeps only the CDR3 DNA: 36 bases, framed from base 1. V is shortened by 9 bases, J by 6 bases, and the region joining them spans 14 bases. Amplification of TCR beta CDR3 regions was carried out from RNA transcripts. For the first round of RT-PCR on the TCR CDR3, the HTBI primer set was used together with the Qiagen OneStep RT-PCR kit. Libraries were constructed in a second round of multiplex PCR, after which size selection and purification were carried out. Paired-end sequencing of the libraries was performed with 100 bp reads on an Illumina HiSeq2000. The authors' pipeline ran thus. SOAPnuke was used to process the raw data, removing reads that contained adapters or uncalled bases, had a mean Phred below 15, or lacked an exact match to the constant primer or identifier. High-quality paired reads were merged with COPE v1.2.5, and unique nucleotide sequences were defined as clonotypes. MiTCR v1.1 was used to align the clonotypes against IMGT TRBV, TRBD and TRBJ reference segments. Only V-J combinations with frequency above 0.0001, covering 99.2% of repertoires, were analysed. The TCS score was defined as the ratio of F50 (clonal expansion) to E x V (chaos), calculated using BLOSUM62-based TCRdist between CDR3 peptides within each V-J. Welch's t-statistics and random forest reduced around 510 V-J features to under 15, which were used in a naive Bayes classifier (R e1071). TCRdb cleaned the public reads at Q25 with fastp, built clones with MiXCR and kept in-frame beta chains. Under each unique CDR3 protein, matching rows form one entry showing the most common genes and DNA. TCRdb, not the original authors, processed these V and J calls. The sample table contains about 550,000 distinct CDR3 sequences; only one count was recorded for less than 25% of them. The top ten clonotypes cover 26% of the sample.

Stable Graves' hyperthyroidism was defined as the absence of progression to ophthalmopathy over 18 months of follow-up. Hyperthyroidism patients were newly diagnosed, with disease duration under 2 months, and aged 18 to 65 years. Any patient with an uncontrolled infection, another autoimmune disease, pregnancy or lactation was excluded. Diagnoses were established on the basis of clinical symptoms, serum thyroxine and TRAb, thyroid ultrasound, and orbital computed tomography. PBMCs were isolated from about 10 ml of fresh peripheral blood by Ficoll-Paque density gradient centrifugation. Total RNA was extracted using Trizol reagent, and RNA quality was assessed on an Agilent 2100 Bioanalyzer.

Source material: blood. The source of this sequence is a man younger than 35 with Graves' hyperthyroidism. Recombination linked TRBV7-9 to TRBJ1-1; perhaps TRBD1 is the D gene, with 5 bases matching. The DNA sequence is given as TGTGCCAGTGGCACGGGGGGTCCTGAAGCTTTCTTT. This is translated as CASGTGGPEAFF.